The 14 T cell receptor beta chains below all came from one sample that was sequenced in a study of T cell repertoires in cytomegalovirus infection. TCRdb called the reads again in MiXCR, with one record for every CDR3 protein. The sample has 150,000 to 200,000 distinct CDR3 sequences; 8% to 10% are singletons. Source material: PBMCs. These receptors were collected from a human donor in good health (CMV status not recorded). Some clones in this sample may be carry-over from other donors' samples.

This CDR3 reads CAISEVTNEKLFF. CDR3 nucleotide sequence: TGTGCCATCAGTGAAGTAACTAATGAAAAACTGTTTTTT. This rearrangement joins TRBV10-3 to TRBJ1-4; D not certain. V gave up 3 bases and J gave up 1 base, with 3 bases separating them. The CDR3 contains 13 residues. Germline assignment: CDR1 ENHRY and CDR2 SYGVKD.

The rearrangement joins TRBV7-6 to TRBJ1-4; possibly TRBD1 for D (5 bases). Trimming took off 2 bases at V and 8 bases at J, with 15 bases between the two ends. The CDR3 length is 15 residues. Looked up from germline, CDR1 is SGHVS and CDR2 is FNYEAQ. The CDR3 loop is CASSLTRGSTEKLFF. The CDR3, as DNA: TGTGCCAGCAGCTTAACGAGGGGATCAACAGAAAAACTGTTTTTT.

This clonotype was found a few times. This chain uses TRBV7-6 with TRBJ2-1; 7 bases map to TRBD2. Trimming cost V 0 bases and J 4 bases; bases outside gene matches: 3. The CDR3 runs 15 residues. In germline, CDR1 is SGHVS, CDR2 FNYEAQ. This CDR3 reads CASSLAASGYNEQFF. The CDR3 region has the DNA TGTGCCAGCAGCTTAGCGGCTAGCGGTTACAATGAGCAGTTCTTC. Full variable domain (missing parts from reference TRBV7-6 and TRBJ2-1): GAGVSQSPRYKVTKRGQDVALRCDPISGHVSLYWYRQALGQGPEFLTYFNYEAQQDKSGLPNDRFSAERPEGSISTLTIQRTEQRDSAMYRCASSLAASGYNEQFFGPGTRLTVL.

The CDR3 DNA sequence: TGCAGCGTTTTTCACGGACCGCCTCGCGGAGATACGCAGTATTTT. Translating it yields CSVFHGPPRGDTQYF. The chain couples TRBV29-1 to TRBJ2-3; no definite D call. The CDR3 sequence is 15 residues long. Germline loops: CDR1 SQVTM, CDR2 ANQGSEA. V shed 5 bases and J shed 5 bases, with 20 bases lying between them.

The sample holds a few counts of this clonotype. The CDR3: CSVVGDTGANVLTF. DNA for the CDR3: TGCAGCGTTGTAGGGGATACTGGGGCCAACGTCCTGACTTTC. This sequence joins TRBV29-1 and TRBJ2-6, with a tentative D call TRBD1 (5 bases). Germline lookup yields CDR1 SQVTM and CDR2 ANQGSEA. V gave up 4 bases and J gave up 2 bases, with 9 bases separating them. This CDR3 has 14 amino acids.

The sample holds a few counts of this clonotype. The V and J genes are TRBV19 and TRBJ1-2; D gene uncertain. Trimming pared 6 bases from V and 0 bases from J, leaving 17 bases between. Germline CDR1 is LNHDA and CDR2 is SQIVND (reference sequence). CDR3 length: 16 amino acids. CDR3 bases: TGTGCCAGTAGACCCCGGGCGGCAGGAGCTAACTATGGCTACACCTTC. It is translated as CASRPRAAGANYGYTF.

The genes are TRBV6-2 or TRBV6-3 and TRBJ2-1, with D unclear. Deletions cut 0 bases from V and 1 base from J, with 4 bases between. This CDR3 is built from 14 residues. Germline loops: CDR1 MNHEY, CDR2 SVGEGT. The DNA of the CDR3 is TGTGCCAGCAGTTACTCGGGATCCTACAATGAGCAGTTCTTC. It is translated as CASSYSGSYNEQFF.

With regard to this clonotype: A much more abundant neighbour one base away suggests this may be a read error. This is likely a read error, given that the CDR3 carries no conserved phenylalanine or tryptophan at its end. In DNA form, the CDR3 reads TGTGCCAGCAGTGGTTCTCCTTCGTTACCTGAAGCTTTCGTT. It is translated as CASSGSPSLPEAFV. The chain links TRBV2 to TRBJ1-1; D unresolved. The V end was cut by 4 bases, the J end by 6 bases, with 15 bases between. Germline values: CDR1 SNHLY, CDR2 FYNNEI. The CDR3 covers 14 residues.

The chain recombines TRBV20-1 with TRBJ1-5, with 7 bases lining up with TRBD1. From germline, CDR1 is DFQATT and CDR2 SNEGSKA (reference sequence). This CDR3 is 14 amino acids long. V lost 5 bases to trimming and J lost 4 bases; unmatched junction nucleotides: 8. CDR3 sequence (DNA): TGCAGTGCTGGCGCGGCAGGGGGGAATCAGCCCCAGCATTTT. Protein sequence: CSAGAAGGNQPQHF.

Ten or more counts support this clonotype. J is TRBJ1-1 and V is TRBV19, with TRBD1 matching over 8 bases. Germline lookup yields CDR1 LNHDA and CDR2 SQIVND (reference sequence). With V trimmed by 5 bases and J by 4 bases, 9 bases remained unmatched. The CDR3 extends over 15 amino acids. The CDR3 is CASSVQGAWGTEAFF. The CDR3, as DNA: TGTGCCAGTAGTGTCCAGGGGGCTTGGGGCACTGAAGCTTTCTTT.

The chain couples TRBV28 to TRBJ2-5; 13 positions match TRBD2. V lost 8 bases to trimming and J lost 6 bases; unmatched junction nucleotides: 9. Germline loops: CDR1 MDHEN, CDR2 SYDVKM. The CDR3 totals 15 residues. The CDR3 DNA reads TGTGCCAGCTCAACGGGACTAGCGGGATCAAAGACCCAGTACTTC. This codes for CASSTGLAGSKTQYF.

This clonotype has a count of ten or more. The CDR3 is CASSGGRQNTEAFF. CDR3 sequence (DNA): TGTGCCAGCAGCGGGGGACGGCAGAACACTGAAGCTTTCTTT. The chain combines TRBV7-2 with TRBJ1-1; tentatively, D is TRBD1 (5 bases). The CDR3 extends over 14 amino acids. The germline V gene encodes CDR1 SGHTA and CDR2 FQGNSA. The ends were cut back, 5 bases at V and 1 base at J, with 11 bases in the middle.

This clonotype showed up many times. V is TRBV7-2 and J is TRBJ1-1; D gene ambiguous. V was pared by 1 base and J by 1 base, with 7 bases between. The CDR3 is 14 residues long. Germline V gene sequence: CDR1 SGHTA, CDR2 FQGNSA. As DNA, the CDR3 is TGTGCCAGCAGCTTAGGGCTTAGGAACACTGAAGCTTTCTTT. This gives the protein CASSLGLRNTEAFF.

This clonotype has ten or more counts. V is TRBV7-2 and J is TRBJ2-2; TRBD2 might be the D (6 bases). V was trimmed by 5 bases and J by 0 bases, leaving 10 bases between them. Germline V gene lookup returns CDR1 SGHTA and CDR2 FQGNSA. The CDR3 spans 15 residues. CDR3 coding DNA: TGTGCCAGCAGCCCGGGGAGGACGAACACCGGGGAGCTGTTTTTT. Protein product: CASSPGRTNTGELFF.